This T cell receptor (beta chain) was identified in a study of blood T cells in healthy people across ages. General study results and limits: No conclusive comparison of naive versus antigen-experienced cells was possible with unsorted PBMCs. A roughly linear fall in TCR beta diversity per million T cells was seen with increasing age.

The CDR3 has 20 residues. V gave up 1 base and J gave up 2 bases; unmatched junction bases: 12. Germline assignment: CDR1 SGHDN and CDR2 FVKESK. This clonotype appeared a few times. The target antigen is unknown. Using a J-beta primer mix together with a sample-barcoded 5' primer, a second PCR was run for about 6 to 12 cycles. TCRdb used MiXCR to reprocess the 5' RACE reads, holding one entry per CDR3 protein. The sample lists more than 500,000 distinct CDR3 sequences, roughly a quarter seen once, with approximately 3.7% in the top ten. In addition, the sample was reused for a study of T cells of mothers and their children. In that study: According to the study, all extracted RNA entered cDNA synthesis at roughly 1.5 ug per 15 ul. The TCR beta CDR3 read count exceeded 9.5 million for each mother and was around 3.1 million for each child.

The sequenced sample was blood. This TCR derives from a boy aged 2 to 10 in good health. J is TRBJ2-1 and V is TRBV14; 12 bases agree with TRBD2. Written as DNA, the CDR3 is TGTGCCAGCAGCCAAGCCCTTACTCCTAGCGGGAGGGAGCCCTACAATGAGCAGTTCTTC. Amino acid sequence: CASSQALTPSGREPYNEQFF.